The T cell receptor (beta chain) described here comes from a study of blood T cell repertoires in COVID-19. Study at large: Researchers got acute and convalescent COVID-19 samples from the United States, Italy and Spain. Sources were T cells, B-cell-depleted T cells, or PBMCs; the material itself was cDNA or gDNA.

Per the authors' pipeline: The assay estimated nucleated cells by amplifying reference gene primers. Produced via immunoSEQ multiplex PCR; TCRdb's table is partial and in-frame only. That table supplies the V and J calls and clone size; D and trimming were determined from the DNA. The table includes tens of thousands of clones, 90% detected once. The V gene's germline CDR1 is SGHTA and CDR2 FQGNSA. The CDR3 totals 16 residues. Trimming removed 5 bases from V and 4 bases from J; junction bases left unmatched: 5. This sequence joins TRBV7-2 and TRBJ2-3, with 14 bases fitting TRBD2. The material sequenced was peripheral blood. This clonotype was sampled from a woman in her sixties or seventies with active COVID-19. CDR3 in amino acids: CASSPRLAGGPDTQYF. In DNA, the CDR3 is TGTGCCAGCAGCCCCCGACTAGCGGGAGGGCCAGATACGCAGTATTTT.